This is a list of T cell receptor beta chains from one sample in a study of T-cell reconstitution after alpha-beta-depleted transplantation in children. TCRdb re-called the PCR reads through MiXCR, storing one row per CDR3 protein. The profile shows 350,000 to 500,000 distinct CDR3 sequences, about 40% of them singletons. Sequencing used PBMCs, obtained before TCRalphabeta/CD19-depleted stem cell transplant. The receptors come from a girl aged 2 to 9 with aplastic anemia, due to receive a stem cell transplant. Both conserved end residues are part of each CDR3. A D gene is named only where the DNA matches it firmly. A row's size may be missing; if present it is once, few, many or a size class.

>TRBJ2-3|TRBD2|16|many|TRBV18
TGTGCCAGCTCGGGTCCGGGACTAGCGGTTGGAGATACGCAGTATTTT
CASSGPGLAVGDTQYF
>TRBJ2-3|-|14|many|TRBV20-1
TGCAGTGCTAGAATACAGCGGCCAACAGATACGCAGTATTTT
CSARIQRPTDTQYF
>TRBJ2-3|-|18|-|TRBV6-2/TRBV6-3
TGTGCCAGCAGTTACTCGATCTCTAGCACGGTGCGGACAGACACACAGTATTTT
CASSYSISSTVRTDTQYF
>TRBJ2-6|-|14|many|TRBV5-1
TGCGCCAGCAGACCACTCGAGGGGACGTCCGTCCTGACTTTC
CASRPLEGTSVLTF
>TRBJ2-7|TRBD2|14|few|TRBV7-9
TGTGCCAGCAGCTTTAGCGGGCCCGGGGACGAGCAGTACTTC
CASSFSGPGDEQYF
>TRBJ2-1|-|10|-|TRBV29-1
TGCAGCGTTGCCAACAATGAGCAGTTCTTC
CSVANNEQFF
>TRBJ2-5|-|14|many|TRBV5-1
TGCGCCAGCAGCCCCTCCGGGACGATAGAGACCCAGTACTTC
CASSPSGTIETQYF
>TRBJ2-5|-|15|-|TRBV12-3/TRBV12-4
TGTGCCAGCAGTCCCGCCCTCCTGAACCAAGAGACCCAGTACTTC
CASSPALLNQETQYF
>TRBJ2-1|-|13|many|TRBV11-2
TGTGCCAGCAGCTCCCCAGGGAACAATGAGCAGTTCTTC
CASSSPGNNEQFF
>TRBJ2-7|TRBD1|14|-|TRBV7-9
TGTGCCAGCAGCGTACAGGGGGCAACCTACGAGCAGTACTTC
CASSVQGATYEQYF
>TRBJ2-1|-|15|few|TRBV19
TGTGCCAGTAGTCCAGCGGGCCTATGGGGGCATGAGCAGTTCTTC
CASSPAGLWGHEQFF
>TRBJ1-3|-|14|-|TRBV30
TGTGCCTGGAGTCCTCGGGGAAGTGGAAACACCATATATTTT
CAWSPRGSGNTIYF
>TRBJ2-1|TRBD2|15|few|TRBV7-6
TGTGCCAGCAGCTTATCGGCCCTAGCGGGAAATGAGCAGTTCTTC
CASSLSALAGNEQFF
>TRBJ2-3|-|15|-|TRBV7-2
TGTGCCAGCCTATTGGGGGGCAAGGGCACAGATACGCAGTATTTT
CASLLGGKGTDTQYF
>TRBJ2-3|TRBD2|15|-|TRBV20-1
TGCAGTGCTAGATCTAGCGGGGGGGCCTTAGATACGCAGTATTTT
CSARSSGGALDTQYF
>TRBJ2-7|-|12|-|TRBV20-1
TGCAGTGCGGCGGCATCTCCGGGGGTTAGGTACTTC
CSAAASPGVRYF
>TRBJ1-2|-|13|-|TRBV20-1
TGCAGTGCTAGAGACACCGACAGCTATGGCTACACCTTC
CSARDTDSYGYTF
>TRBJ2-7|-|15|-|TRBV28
TGTGCCAGCAGTCCCCCCTCCGGGACCAACTACGAGCAGTACTTC
CASSPPSGTNYEQYF
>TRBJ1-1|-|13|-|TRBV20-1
TGCAGTGCTAGCAAGATCCTGAACACTGAAGCTTTCTTT
CSASKILNTEAFF
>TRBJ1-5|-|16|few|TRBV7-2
TGTGCCAGCAGCTTAGAGGGCGCGAGTCAGGTACAGCCCCAGCATTTT
CASSLEGASQVQPQHF
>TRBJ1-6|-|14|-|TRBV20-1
TGCAGTGCTAGTAGGGCCCGGCCAAATTCACCCCTCCACTTT
CSASRARPNSPLHF
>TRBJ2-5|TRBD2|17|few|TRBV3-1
TGTGCCAGCAGCCAAGATTGGGGGGGGGTCGGATACGAGACCCAGTACTTC
CASSQDWGGVGYETQYF
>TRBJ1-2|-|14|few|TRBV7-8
TGTGCCAGCAGCTTAGACAAGGGGGTTGGAGGCTACACCTTC
CASSLDKGVGGYTF
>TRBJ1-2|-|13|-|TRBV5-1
TGCGCCAGCAGCCCGGGACAAATCCATGGCTACCCCTTC
CASSPGQIHGYPF
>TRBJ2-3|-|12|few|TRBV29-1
TGCAGCGTTGAGGACACCGCAGATACGCAGTATTTT
CSVEDTADTQYF
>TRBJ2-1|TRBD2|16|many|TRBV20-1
TGCAGTGCTAGAGTTACGCGACTAGCGGCCAACAATGAGCAGTTCTTC
CSARVTRLAANNEQFF
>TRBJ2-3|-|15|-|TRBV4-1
TGCGCCAGCAGCCAATTTCGAACAGGAACAGATACGCAGTATTTT
CASSQFRTGTDTQYF
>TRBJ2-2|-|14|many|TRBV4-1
TGCGCCAGCAGCCAAGACATTCAGCCCGGGGAGCTGTTTTTT
CASSQDIQPGELFF
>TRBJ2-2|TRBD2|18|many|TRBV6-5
TGTGCCAGCAGTTACCTGGGCCTAGCGGGAGGGCAACCCGGGGAGCTGTTTTTT
CASSYLGLAGGQPGELFF
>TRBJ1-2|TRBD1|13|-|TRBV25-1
TGTGCCAGCAGCCACGACAGGGTTTATGGCTACACCTTC
CASSHDRVYGYTF
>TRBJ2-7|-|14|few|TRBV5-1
TGCGCCAGCAGCTCCCCCGCGGTCTCCTACGAGCAGTACTTC
CASSSPAVSYEQYF
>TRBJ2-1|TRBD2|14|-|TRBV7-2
TGTGCCAGCGGGGGCGGGAGGTCCTACAATGAGCAGTTCTTC
CASGGGRSYNEQFF
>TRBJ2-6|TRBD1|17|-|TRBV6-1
TGTGCCAGTCTCCGGGACAGGGTCACCACTGGGGCCAACGTCCTGACTTTC
CASLRDRVTTGANVLTF
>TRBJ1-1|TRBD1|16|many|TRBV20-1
TGCAGTGCTAGAGACCCCTTAGACAGGGGAAACACTGAAGCTTTCTTT
CSARDPLDRGNTEAFF